This T cell receptor (beta chain) appears in the sequencing data of a study of blood T cell repertoires in COVID-19. Across the whole study: Italy, Spain and the United States were the sources of the convalescent and acute COVID-19 samples. Sample material is recorded as cDNA or gDNA derived from T cells, B-cell-depleted T cells, or PBMCs.

In the original analysis: Reference gene primer amplification yielded estimated nucleated cell counts. Profiling relied on immunoSEQ multiplex PCR, and the TCRdb table lists in-frame clones only, not all of them. Clone size and V and J calls were adopted from that table, with D and trimming inferred from the DNA. There are 70,000 or so clones in the sample; just over 85% occur only once, and 4.1% lies in the top ten. Per germline, CDR1 LGHDT and CDR2 YNNKEL (reference sequence). The CDR3 length is 15 residues. Between the trimmed V and J ends, which lost 4 bases and 4 bases, there was a span of 16 bases. This clone has just a few counts.

The chain uses TRBV3-1 (or the pseudogene TRBV3-2) and TRBJ1-1; D gene ambiguous. The clonotype comes from a man in his fifties with acute or convalescent COVID-19. The sequenced material came from peripheral blood. The CDR3 DNA reads as TGTGCCAGCAGCCCCAAGATATTCGGAGGCACTGAAGCTTTCTTT. Translated, it gives CASSPKIFGGTEAFF.